A single sample gave rise to the 7 T cell receptor beta chains below, sequenced in a study of blood T cell repertoires in COVID-19 (dated by TCRdb to 2019 to 2021). The method behind the library was the immunoSEQ multiplex PCR assay. The table was pulled from immuneACCESS by TCRdb, which kept in-frame rearrangements only. Such tables lose some clones; where checked, under half of the loss comes from unresolved V genes, and the rest has no known cause. This sample is represented by some 120,000 clones; approximately 74% of them were singletons. Around 6.2% of the sample is taken by the ten largest. Sequencing was carried out using peripheral blood. These receptors were collected from a man older than 75 with COVID-19, enrolled during active disease.

V gene TRBV21-1 combines with J gene TRBJ2-1; the table's D call, TRBD2, has no DNA check behind it. TRBV21-1 is listed as a pseudogene. The CDR3 contains 16 residues. CDR3 residues: CASSKEDRDWRNEQFF. The CDR3 nucleotides read TGTGCCAGCAGCAAAGAAGATAGGGATTGGAGGAATGAGCAGTTCTTC.

The CDR3, as DNA: TGTGCCAGCGGGGAGTGGGACTACAACACCGGGGAGCTGTTTTTT. Residues: CASGEWDYNTGELFF. The chain links TRBV9 to TRBJ2-2; 7 nucleotides line up with TRBD2. Trimming at V came to 7 bases and at J to 2 bases, leaving 8 bases not matched to a gene. This CDR3 spans 15 amino acids. Germline CDR1 SGDLS, CDR2 YYNGEE.

This clone has only one observation. This chain connects TRBV7-8 to TRBJ2-3, with TRBD2 as a possible D gene (6 bases). Germline V gives CDR1 SGHVS, CDR2 FQNEAQ. Trimming removed 5 bases from V and 1 base from J, with 13 bases in between. The CDR3 runs to 15 residues. The CDR3, as DNA: TGTGCCAGCAGCCCCCAAACGGGGGGCACAGATACGCAGTATTTT. Its translation is CASSPQTGGTDTQYF.

As for this clone: Different DNA sequences within this sample yield the same CDR3. The chain couples TRBV5-1 to TRBJ1-1; D remains ambiguous. CDR1 and CDR2 (germline): SGHRS, YFSETQ. V gave up 0 bases and J gave up 0 bases, with 3 bases separating them. This CDR3 spans 13 amino acids. The CDR3 nucleotides read TGCGCCAGCAGCTTGGCCGTGAACACTGAAGCTTTCTTT. Encoded protein: CASSLAVNTEAFF.

The CDR3 bases are TGCGCCAGCAGCTTGTGGCAGGGGCTCGACGAGCAGTACTTC. Protein: CASSLWQGLDEQYF. The chain carries TRBV5-1 and TRBJ2-7; the D gene is possibly TRBD1 (6 bases). CDR3 size: 14 residues. The ends were cut back, 1 base at V and 5 bases at J, with 13 bases in the middle. CDR1 is SGHRS and CDR2 is YFSETQ in the germline V gene.

The chain employs TRBV5-1 and TRBJ2-2, with 7 bases fitting TRBD1. Per germline, CDR1 SGHRS and CDR2 YFSETQ. The V gene end was trimmed by 4 bases and the J gene end by 0 bases; junction bases not matched to a gene: 3. The CDR3 spans 15 residues. This chain's CDR3 is CASSPGQANTGELFF. The CDR3 DNA reads TGCGCCAGCAGCCCCGGACAGGCGAACACCGGGGAGCTGTTTTTT.

This clone was seen at least ten times. The chain carries TRBV19 and TRBJ1-6, with a possible D match to TRBD1 (5 bases). This CDR3 is 13 amino acids long. Germline CDR1 and CDR2: LNHDA and SQIVND (reference sequence). The V and J ends lost 5 bases and 14 bases respectively, with 16 bases between them. The CDR3 DNA reads TGTGCCAGTAGTGAGGACGGCAAAGGGGCCCTCCACTTT. The encoded protein is CASSEDGKGALHF.